Shown below are 5 T cell receptor beta chains from a single sample sequenced in a study of blood T cell repertoires in COVID-19 (dated by TCRdb to about 2020). The library was generated by the immunoSEQ multiplex PCR assay. Imported from immuneACCESS, the table was reduced by TCRdb to in-frame sequences with V and J called. These copies leave out some clones; in studies compared against another copy, an unresolved V gene accounts for under half, and the cause of the remainder is not known. The sample records about 480,000 clones, approximately 90% of which are singletons. The biggest ten clones account for approximately 1.8% of the sample. Sequences were obtained from PBMCs or T cells enriched from blood (not recorded which). The receptor source for this set is a woman in her thirties or forties who had recovered from COVID-19.

This clone showed up just once. The chain has TRBV19 and TRBJ1-2; unclear D gene. Trimming removed 3 bases at V and 7 bases at J, with 9 bases between. The CDR3 spans 12 residues. Germline CDR1 is LNHDA and CDR2 is SQIVND (reference sequence). This CDR3 is CASSIESGGYTF. The CDR3 nucleotides are TGTGCCAGTAGTATTGAAAGCGGTGGCTACACCTTC.

This chain uses TRBV19 with TRBJ2-3; D perhaps matches TRBD2 (6 bases). The CDR3 sequence is 17 residues long. CDR1 LNHDA and CDR2 SQIVND come from the germline V gene (reference sequence). Trimming shortened V by 3 bases and J by 4 bases, and 20 bases separated the two germline ends. CDR3 sequence (DNA): TGTGCCAGTAGTATCCTACTAGCAGCCGATACGCCAGATACGCAGTATTTT. Protein sequence: CASSILLAADTPDTQYF.

In its sample, this clone was seen many times. CDR3 bases: TGTGCTAGTGGTCCAACAACTAGCGGGATCGACGAGCAGTACTTC. It is translated as CASGPTTSGIDEQYF. The rearrangement links TRBV12-5 to TRBJ2-7; the match to TRBD2 covers 10 bases. There are 15 residues in the CDR3. Germline assignment: CDR1 LGHNT and CDR2 FRNRAP. V trimming: 5 bases; J trimming: 5 bases; junction bases outside the gene matches: 9.

This chain uses TRBV29-1 with TRBJ2-2, with D unresolved. The CDR3 contains 11 residues. Germline V gives CDR1 SQVTM, CDR2 ANQGSEA. V lost 3 bases to trimming and J lost 6 bases, with 5 bases between them. This CDR3 reads CSVESPGELFF. The CDR3 region has the DNA TGCAGCGTTGAGAGTCCCGGGGAGCTGTTTTTT.

This clone has a single count. The V call is TRBV29-1, the J call TRBJ2-3, with D possibly matching TRBD2 (6 bases). This CDR3 spans 20 amino acids. CDR1 and CDR2 (germline): SQVTM, ANQGSEA. The germline V and J ends were trimmed by 2 bases and 0 bases, with 27 bases remaining between them. CDR3 sequence reads: CSVELPKYPWASVSTDTQYF. CDR3 nucleotides: TGCAGCGTTGAACTCCCTAAATATCCCTGGGCTAGCGTGAGCACAGATACGCAGTATTTT.